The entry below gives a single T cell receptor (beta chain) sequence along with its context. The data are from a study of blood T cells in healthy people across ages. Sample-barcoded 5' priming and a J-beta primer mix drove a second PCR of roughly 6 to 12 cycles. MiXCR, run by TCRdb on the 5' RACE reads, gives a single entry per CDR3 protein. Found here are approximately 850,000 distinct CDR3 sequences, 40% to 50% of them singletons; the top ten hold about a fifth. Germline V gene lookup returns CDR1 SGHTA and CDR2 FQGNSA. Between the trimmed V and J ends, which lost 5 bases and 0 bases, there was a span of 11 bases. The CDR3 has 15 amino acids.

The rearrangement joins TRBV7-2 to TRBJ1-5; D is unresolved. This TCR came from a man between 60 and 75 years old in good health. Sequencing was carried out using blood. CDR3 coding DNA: TGTGCCAGCAGCATACAAGCTTATAGCAATCAGCCCCAGCATTTT. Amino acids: CASSIQAYSNQPQHF.